Listed below are T cell receptor beta chains from one sample, sequenced in a study of T cell repertoires in cytomegalovirus infection. TCRdb redid the calling of the reads with MiXCR, one entry per CDR3 protein. The sample carries hundreds of thousands of distinct CDR3 sequences, more than 20% recorded once. The sequenced material came from CD8+ T cells from PBMCs. The receptors come from a human donor in good health (CMV status not recorded). Some clones in this sample may be carry-over from other donors' samples. CDR3s include the opening cysteine and the closing phenylalanine or tryptophan. D genes are given only for firm matches. Clone size is given for some rows only: seen once, a few or many times, or a class if the clone is expanded.

J gene,clone size,V gene,D gene,CDR3 protein,CDR3 DNA
TRBJ2-1,.,TRBV29-1,TRBD1,CSVGWTGTYNEQFF,TGCAGCGTTGGTTGGACAGGGACCTACAATGAGCAGTTCTTC
TRBJ2-5,few,TRBV12-3/TRBV12-4,TRBD2,CASSFLGLAETQYF,TGTGCCAGCAGTTTCTTAGGACTAGCAGAGACCCAGTACTTC
TRBJ1-1,.,TRBV6-2/TRBV6-3,TRBD1,CASSYSRQGPNTEAFF,TGTGCCAGCAGTTACTCCCGACAGGGACCGAACACTGAAGCTTTCTTT
TRBJ2-7,few,TRBV6-2/TRBV6-3,.,CASSYSRVTDEQYF,TGTGCCAGCAGTTACTCAAGGGTGACGGACGAGCAGTACTTC
TRBJ2-1,.,TRBV14,.,CASSLMSNEQFF,TGTGCCAGCAGCCTCATGTCCAATGAGCAGTTCTTC
TRBJ2-5,many,TRBV7-8,TRBD2,CASSARTSGGAVGQYF,TGTGCCAGCAGCGCCCGGACTAGCGGGGGGGCCGTCGGCCAGTACTTC
TRBJ2-6,.,TRBV6-2/TRBV6-3,.,CASSYIQGDGANVLTF,TGTGCCAGCAGTTATATCCAGGGTGATGGGGCCAACGTCCTGACTTTC
TRBJ2-3,few,TRBV5-6,.,CASSPVGDTQYF,TGTGCCAGCAGCCCGGTCGGGGATACGCAGTATTTT
TRBJ2-7,many,TRBV7-6,TRBD1,CASSDLGQGHEQYF,TGTGCCAGCAGCGATCTTGGACAGGGACACGAGCAGTACTTC
TRBJ1-5,many,TRBV7-9,.,CASSFPGAGQPQHF,TGTGCCAGCAGCTTCCCGGGGGCAGGACAGCCCCAGCATTTT
TRBJ2-1,few,TRBV6-8,TRBD2,CASSYSSSGGAAEQFF,TGTGCCAGCAGTTACTCGAGTAGCGGGGGGGCGGCTGAGCAGTTCTTC
TRBJ2-1,few,TRBV7-8,.,CASSFSRPDNEQFF,TGTGCCAGCAGCTTTTCTAGACCCGACAATGAGCAGTTCTTC
TRBJ2-1,.,TRBV24-1,.,CATSDYRGTYNEQFF,TGTGCCACCAGTGATTACCGGGGTACCTACAATGAGCAGTTCTTC
TRBJ2-7,many,TRBV7-7,.,CASSFAESYEQYF,TGTGCTAGCAGCTTCGCCGAGAGCTACGAGCAGTACTTC
TRBJ2-1,many,TRBV7-2,.,CASSRNGAGYNEQFF,TGTGCCAGCAGCCGAAACGGGGCGGGCTACAATGAGCAGTTCTTC
TRBJ2-6,many,TRBV19,.,CASQGGANVLTF,TGTGCCAGTCAGGGGGGAGCCAACGTCCTGACTTTC
TRBJ1-5,.,TRBV19,.,CASKIGYSNQPQHF,TGTGCCAGTAAAATCGGATATAGCAATCAGCCCCAGCATTTT
TRBJ2-3,.,TRBV28,TRBD2,CASSHTSGSDTQYF,TGTGCCAGCAGTCATACTAGCGGATCAGATACGCAGTATTTT
TRBJ2-7,few,TRBV10-3,.,CAIKPYSDSYEQYF,TGTGCCATCAAACCCTACAGTGACTCCTACGAGCAGTACTTC
TRBJ2-5,.,TRBV20-1,.,CSATRDSSTQETQYF,TGCAGTGCTACCAGGGACTCCTCCACCCAAGAGACCCAGTACTTC
TRBJ2-2,.,TRBV4-1,TRBD1,CASSREQGRAGELFF,TGCGCCAGCAGCCGAGAACAGGGGCGCGCCGGGGAGCTGTTTTTT
TRBJ1-2,.,TRBV14,.,CASSPGKFYGYTF,TGTGCCAGCAGCCCAGGGAAATTCTATGGCTACACCTTC
TRBJ2-1,.,TRBV29-1,TRBD2,CSVEGTSGGGSYNEQFF,TGCAGCGTTGAGGGGACTAGCGGGGGGGGCTCCTACAATGAGCAGTTCTTC
TRBJ2-3,many,TRBV7-2,TRBD2,CASSPSFGTSGRSDTQYF,TGTGCCAGCAGCCCATCATTCGGGACTAGCGGTCGGTCAGATACGCAGTATTTT
TRBJ1-2,few,TRBV7-3,.,CASSSPGYGYTF,TGTGCCAGCAGCTCACCGGGGTATGGCTACACCTTC
TRBJ2-4,.,TRBV28,.,CASSFGVNIQYF,TGTGCCAGCAGTTTTGGGGTCAACATTCAGTACTTC
TRBJ1-1,few,TRBV7-6,.,CASSRIQNTEAFF,TGTGCCAGCAGCCGGATCCAGAACACTGAAGCTTTCTTT
TRBJ1-2,.,TRBV15,TRBD1,CATSRDLGQGSRRYTF,TGTGCCACCAGCAGAGATCTGGGACAGGGTAGTCGTCGCTACACCTTC
TRBJ2-7,many,TRBV6-1,TRBD1,CASSSLPRTGLYEQYF,TGTGCCAGCAGTTCATTACCAAGGACAGGACTTTACGAGCAGTACTTC
TRBJ2-5,many,TRBV7-2,.,CASSRIATQYF,TGTGCCAGCAGCCGAATAGCGACCCAGTACTTC
TRBJ2-2,.,TRBV4-1,TRBD2,CASSQDALIAGGRNTGELFF,TGTGCCAGCAGCCAAGATGCCCTAATAGCGGGGGGGCGTAACACCGGGGAGCTGTTTTTT
TRBJ1-2,.,TRBV27,TRBD1,CASSGTEAPIGGYTF,TGTGCCAGCAGCGGGACAGAGGCTCCCATCGGCGGCTACACCTTC
TRBJ1-6,few,TRBV6-6,.,CATRGGGINSPLHF,TGTGCCACCCGAGGGGGGGGCATAAATTCACCCCTCCACTTT
TRBJ2-3,few,TRBV12-3/TRBV12-4,.,CASSPTGSTRDTQYF,TGTGCCAGCAGTCCCACAGGGTCCACCCGAGATACGCAGTATTTT
TRBJ2-1,.,TRBV7-3,TRBD1,CASSWTGGTGDEQFF,TGTGCCAGCAGCTGGACAGGGGGTACTGGTGATGAGCAGTTCTTC
TRBJ2-1,.,TRBV10-3,TRBD1,CATTNQQGYEQFF,TGTGCCACCACGAACCAACAGGGGTATGAGCAGTTCTTC
TRBJ2-7,few,TRBV6-4,TRBD1,CASSDSGGEQYF,TGTGCCAGCAGTGATTCAGGGGGCGAGCAGTACTTC
TRBJ1-1,few,TRBV7-9,.,CASSPRTQLNTEAFF,TGTGCCAGCAGCCCCCGGACACAGTTGAACACTGAAGCTTTCTTT
TRBJ1-6,many,TRBV12-3/TRBV12-4,.,CASSLGQPRYNSPLHF,TGTGCCAGCAGTTTGGGCCAGCCCAGATATAATTCACCCCTCCACTTT
TRBJ2-3,few,TRBV27,TRBD1,CASSTRQGIAADTQYF,TGTGCCAGCAGTACCCGACAGGGAATAGCCGCAGATACGCAGTATTTT
TRBJ2-7,few,TRBV5-8,.,CASSFQGEQYF,TGTGCCAGCAGCTTTCAAGGCGAGCAGTACTTC
TRBJ2-7,few,TRBV29-1,TRBD1,CSFRTGVYEQYF,TGCAGCTTTAGGACAGGGGTTTACGAGCAGTACTTC